Presented here are 20 T cell receptor beta chains from one specimen sequenced in a study of cytomegalovirus exposure and HLA in healthy donors. 13 Jbeta primers and 60 Vbeta primers were used for the PCR. Profiled with immunoSEQ multiplex PCR; TCRdb holds only in-frame clones, not every one. The sample shows under 100,000 clones, approximately 80% of them seen only once. The sample comprised PBMCs. Source of these receptors: a man aged 45 to 65 in good health and CMV-seronegative.

The V and J genes are TRBV18 and TRBJ1-5, with 7 positions matching TRBD1. With V trimmed by 0 bases and J by 2 bases, 7 bases remained unmatched. There are 17 residues in the CDR3. Germline CDR1 KGHSH, CDR2 LQKENI. CDR3 coding DNA: TGTGCCAGCTCACCACCCACAAATACAGGGGGCAATCAGCCCCAGCATTTT. Its protein product is CASSPPTNTGGNQPQHF.

J is TRBJ1-3 and V is TRBV7-6; D gene uncertain. CDR3 length: 15 residues. The V end was cut by 3 bases, the J end by 9 bases, with 18 bases between. Germline assignment: CDR1 SGHVS and CDR2 FNYEAQ. In nucleotides, the CDR3 is TGTGCCAGCAGCTTGAACTCGGGATCCAAAGGCACCATATATTTT. This sequence encodes CASSLNSGSKGTIYF.

This clone came up a few times. CDR3 bases: TGTGCCAGCAGTGACTCGGACAACAATGAGCAGTTCTTC. Translating it yields CASSDSDNNEQFF. The gene calls are TRBV6-4 and TRBJ2-1; possible D gene TRBD1, 5 bases. V was pared by 0 bases and J by 5 bases, with 5 bases between. CDR1 and CDR2 from the germline V gene are MRHNA and SNTAGT. This CDR3 has 13 amino acids.

The genes are TRBV9 and TRBJ2-3; a weak D match, TRBD2 (5 bases). CDR1 is SGDLS, CDR2 YYNGEE, per germline. Trimming pared 0 bases from V and 6 bases from J, leaving 8 bases between. This CDR3 spans 13 amino acids. CDR3: CASSVAEGDTQYF. For the CDR3, the DNA is TGTGCCAGCAGCGTAGCTGAGGGTGATACGCAGTATTTT.

The chain is built from TRBV5-1 and TRBJ2-7, with 8 bases identical to TRBD1. The CDR3 covers 14 residues. Per germline, CDR1 SGHRS and CDR2 YFSETQ. V lost 4 bases, J lost 2 bases, and 5 bases stayed unmatched. CDR3 nucleotides: TGCGCCAGCAGCCAACCGGGACAGGCCTACGAGCAGTACTTC. It specifies CASSQPGQAYEQYF.

This chain joins TRBV5-6 and TRBJ1-1; 9 bases align to TRBD1. Per germline, CDR1 SGHDT and CDR2 YYEEEE. With V trimmed by 4 bases and J by 1 base, 5 bases remained unmatched. There are 15 residues in the CDR3. CDR3 sequence: CASSIQGARNTEAFF. The CDR3 nucleotides are TGTGCCAGCAGCATACAGGGGGCGAGGAACACTGAAGCTTTCTTT.

J is TRBJ2-7 and V is TRBV5-1, with 11 bases identical to TRBD2. Germline CDR1 is SGHRS and CDR2 is YFSETQ. V was pared by 0 bases and J by 0 bases, with 8 bases of the junction left unmatched. This CDR3 comprises 18 residues. Here the CDR3 reads CASSLGPTSGVSSYEQYF. The CDR3 DNA reads TGCGCCAGCAGCTTGGGCCCGACTAGCGGGGTTAGCTCCTACGAGCAGTACTTC.

The chain couples TRBV25-1 to TRBJ1-6; D is perhaps TRBD1 (5 bases). Looked up from germline, CDR1 is MGHDK and CDR2 is SYGVNS. The CDR3 has 14 amino acids. The V and J ends lost 3 bases and 10 bases respectively, with 13 bases between them. The CDR3 nucleotides read TGTGCCAGCAGTGATCCGGGGGACGGGTCACCCCTCCACTTT. Encoded protein: CASSDPGDGSPLHF.

The chain links TRBV11-3 to TRBJ2-5; 15 bases are shared with TRBD2. The CDR3 contains 16 residues. Germline loops: CDR1 SGHNT, CDR2 YENEEA. Germline trimming cut 6 bases from V and 2 bases from J; bases unmatched to any gene: 4. The DNA for the CDR3 is TGTGCCAGCAGTCGAGGACTAGCGGGGGGGCAAGAGACCCAGTACTTC. Protein product: CASSRGLAGGQETQYF.

This chain uses TRBV18 with TRBJ2-5; D remains ambiguous. The CDR3 has 13 amino acids. With 2 bases removed from V and 7 bases from J, the gap between germline ends came to 11 bases. CDR1 and CDR2 (germline): KGHSH, LQKENI. CDR3 sequence reads: CASSPGTFGTQYF. The CDR3 nucleotides read TGTGCCAGCTCACCAGGTACCTTCGGGACCCAGTACTTC.

CDR3 loop: CASSPPRYGGAYNEQFF. The CDR3 nucleotides are TGTGCCAGCTCACCACCGCGTTACGGGGGGGCCTACAATGAGCAGTTCTTC. This rearrangement joins TRBV18 to TRBJ2-1; TRBD2 agrees at 8 bases. J was trimmed by 2 bases and V by 0 bases; bases with no gene match: 6. In germline, CDR1 is KGHSH, CDR2 LQKENI. The CDR3 loop spans 17 amino acids.

The V call is TRBV11-3, the J call TRBJ2-2, with a tentative D call TRBD1 (6 bases). This CDR3 has 17 residues. The V gene lost 4 bases and the J gene lost 3 bases, with 18 bases spanning the gap. The germline V gene has CDR1 SGHNT and CDR2 YENEEA. The CDR3: CASSWLTWDTDTGELFF. CDR3 DNA sequence: TGTGCCAGCAGCTGGCTCACCTGGGACACTGACACCGGGGAGCTGTTTTTT.

The table lists this clone with a few counts. The chain combines TRBV7-9 with TRBJ1-6; D unresolved. Trimming left V 1 base short and J 9 bases short, with 10 bases between. CDR3 size: 14 residues. Germline lookup yields CDR1 SEHNR and CDR2 FQNEAQ (reference sequence). The CDR3 bases are TGTGCCAGCAGCTTAGTTGGCCGGGGTTCACCCCTCCACTTT. Protein product: CASSLVGRGSPLHF. Based on the CDR3 plus reference TRBV7-9 and TRBJ1-6, the full variable domain is DTGVSQNPRHKITKRGQNVTFRCDPISEHNRLYWYRQTLGQGPEFLTYFQNEAQLEKSRLLSDRFSAERPKGSFSTLEIQRTEQGDSAMYLCASSLVGRGSPLHFGNGTRLTVT.

The rearrangement links TRBV30 to TRBJ1-5; D unclear. The V end was cut by 2 bases, the J end by 0 bases, with 5 bases between. The germline V gene encodes CDR1 GTSNPN and CDR2 SVGIG (reference sequence). This CDR3 comprises 13 residues. CDR3 sequence reads: CAWSRDSNQPQHF. Here the CDR3 DNA reads TGTGCCTGGAGTAGAGATAGCAATCAGCCCCAGCATTTT.

The chain has TRBV5-1 and TRBJ1-5; D is possibly TRBD1 (5 bases). The V gene's germline CDR1 is SGHRS and CDR2 YFSETQ. The CDR3 consists of 15 residues. V lost 4 bases to trimming and J lost 6 bases, with 17 bases between them. CDR3 residues: CASSPTEPNTQPQHF. The CDR3 DNA reads TGCGCCAGCAGCCCGACAGAGCCTAATACTCAGCCCCAGCATTTT.

CDR3 nucleotide sequence: TGTGCCAGCAGCCCCCAGTATCTAGGGGAGGGTGAAGCTTTCTTT. It is translated as CASSPQYLGEGEAFF. V is TRBV7-8 and J is TRBJ1-1; D is possibly TRBD1 (5 bases). Germline-derived CDR1 and CDR2 are SGHVS and FQNEAQ. V gave up 5 bases and J gave up 7 bases, with 20 bases separating them. The CDR3 loop spans 15 amino acids.

Only one count was recorded for this clone. The V gene is TRBV9, the J gene TRBJ2-1; tentatively, D is TRBD2 (7 bases). Germline CDR1 and CDR2: SGDLS and YYNGEE. Trimming pared 4 bases from V and 9 bases from J, leaving 20 bases between. This CDR3 spans 15 amino acids. CDR3: CASSMEKGGRLEQFF. In DNA form, the CDR3 reads TGTGCCAGCAGCATGGAGAAGGGGGGGCGGCTTGAGCAGTTCTTC.

The V and J genes are TRBV6-5 and TRBJ2-7; tentatively, D is TRBD1 (6 bases). This CDR3 is 13 amino acids long. CDR1 is MNHEY and CDR2 is SVGAGI in the germline V gene. Trimming left V 7 bases short and J 3 bases short, with 13 bases between. CDR3 sequence (DNA): TGTGCCAGCAATGTCCCAGGGGACTACGAGCAGTACTTC. Translated, it gives CASNVPGDYEQYF.

CDR3 region: CASSLGLAGVNSKQQDTQYF. The CDR3 region has the DNA TGTGCCAGCAGCCTCGGACTAGCGGGGGTAAATTCTAAGCAACAGGATACGCAGTATTTT. The chain carries TRBV9 and TRBJ2-3, with 13 bases identical to TRBD2. Germline trimming cut 4 bases from V and 6 bases from J; bases unmatched to any gene: 20. Germline V lookup: CDR1 SGDLS, CDR2 YYNGEE. The CDR3 is made up of 20 amino acids.

The genes are TRBV15 and TRBJ1-6; D unclear. The CDR3 is made up of 13 amino acids. The V gene's germline CDR1 is LNHNV and CDR2 YYDKDF (reference sequence). V gave up 0 bases and J gave up 11 bases, with 8 bases separating them. CDR3 residues: CATSRDRYPPLHF. The CDR3 region has the DNA TGTGCCACCAGCAGAGATCGGTATCCACCCCTCCACTTT.